These 8 T cell receptor beta chains originate from one sample sequenced in a study of blood T cell repertoires in COVID-19. Generated by immunoSEQ multiplex PCR, the TCRdb table keeps only in-frame clones and is missing some. This table holds nearly 350,000 clones, 88% found once. Sequencing was carried out using peripheral blood. Receptor source: a woman between 65 and 79 years old with COVID-19, enrolled during active disease.

The gene calls are TRBV27 and TRBJ2-2, with 9 bases matching TRBD1. The CDR3 is made up of 16 amino acids. Germline loops: CDR1 MNHEY, CDR2 SMNVEV (reference sequence). The J segment lost 11 bases and the V segment lost 0 bases, leaving 10 bases of the junction unmatched. This chain's CDR3 is CASSLSTGGGSFELFF. CDR3 coding DNA: TGTGCCAGCAGTTTATCAACAGGGGGCGGAAGTTTCGAGCTGTTTTTT.

The CDR3 sequence is CATTGSNEKLFF. In DNA form, the CDR3 reads TGTGCCACCACGGGAAGTAATGAAAAACTGTTTTTT. The rearrangement uses TRBV5-6 and TRBJ1-4; the D is unclear. Trimming shortened V by 9 bases and J by 4 bases, and 10 bases separated the two germline ends. This CDR3 has 12 amino acids. Germline CDR1 is SGHDT and CDR2 is YYEEEE.

The sample holds many counts of this clone. The V gene is TRBV7-2, the J gene TRBJ1-3, with 7 nucleotides matching TRBD1. Trimming removed 3 bases from V and 3 bases from J; junction bases left unmatched: 5. CDR1 and CDR2 from the germline V gene are SGHTA and FQGNSA. The CDR3 runs 15 residues. The CDR3 reads CASSFRQGGGNTIYF. In nucleotides, the CDR3 is TGTGCCAGCAGCTTTCGACAGGGCGGTGGAAACACCATATATTTT.

V gene TRBV7-2 combines with J gene TRBJ1-1; 8 bases align to TRBD1. Germline assignment: CDR1 SGHTA and CDR2 FQGNSA. With 1 base clipped from V and 3 bases from J, the junction kept 7 bases outside the gene matches. The CDR3 covers 16 residues. CDR3 DNA sequence: TGTGCCAGCAGCTTAGAGCCAGGGGGCCGGGACACTGAAGCTTTCTTT. Translating it yields CASSLEPGGRDTEAFF.

The gene calls are TRBV28 and TRBJ2-1, with 12 bases identical to TRBD2. The germline CDR1 and CDR2 sequences are MDHEN and SYDVKM. The CDR3 loop spans 18 amino acids. V was clipped by 2 bases and J by 4 bases; unmatched bases: 9. In DNA, the CDR3 is TGTGCCAGCAGTTTAGGGGCCTTGACTAGCGGGGGTTACAATGAGCAGTTCTTC. This codes for CASSLGALTSGGYNEQFF.

This chain's CDR3 is CASTGTADGYTF. CDR3 sequence (DNA): TGTGCCAGTACGGGGACAGCTGACGGCTACACCTTC. The chain combines TRBV12-3 or TRBV12-4 with TRBJ1-2, with 7 bases matching TRBD1. Germline trimming cut 9 bases from V and 8 bases from J; bases unmatched to any gene: 9. CDR3 length: 12 residues.

This clone appeared a single time. The chain links TRBV29-1 to TRBJ2-7; 14 nucleotides line up with TRBD2. V lost 1 base to trimming and J lost 0 bases; unmatched junction nucleotides: 2. Germline V gene lookup returns CDR1 SQVTM and CDR2 ANQGSEA. The CDR3 runs 16 residues. CDR3 protein: CSVEGTSGGSSYEQYF. The CDR3 nucleotides read TGCAGCGTTGAAGGGACTAGCGGGGGGTCCTCCTACGAGCAGTACTTC.

In this sample, this clone turned up a few times. The CDR3 bases are TGTGCCAGCAGCTTGGACAGGGGTACTAGCAATCAGCCCCAGCATTTT. It is translated as CASSLDRGTSNQPQHF. V is TRBV5-8 and J is TRBJ1-5; TRBD1 agrees at 7 bases. This CDR3 is built from 16 residues. CDR1 and CDR2 from the germline V gene are SGHTS and YDEGEE. The trim removed 0 bases at V and 0 bases at J, leaving 3 bases unmatched.